The 20 T cell receptor beta chains listed next were all sequenced from one sample in a study of molecular identifiers for immune sequencing clone quantification. Each CDR3 protein gets one entry after TCRdb re-called the PCR reads with MiXCR. Here the sample spans 80,000 to 95,000 distinct CDR3 sequences, under 20% being singletons. Sequencing was carried out using naive CD8+ T cells from blood, with Jurkat cell RNA spiked in. The subset was: FACS-sorted CD8+CD4-CCR7+CD45RA+ naive T cells. Receptors were obtained from a human donor in good health. Some libraries in this study had Jurkat cell RNA spiked in.

This clonotype came up many times. The chain has TRBV20-1 and TRBJ1-1; 8 positions match TRBD1. The V gene's germline CDR1 is DFQATT and CDR2 SNEGSKA (reference sequence). Trimming removed 4 bases from V and 10 bases from J; junction bases left unmatched: 5. The length of the CDR3 is 11 residues. CDR3 sequence: CSATLQGAAFF. In DNA form, the CDR3 reads TGCAGTGCTACTCTCCAGGGGGCAGCTTTCTTT.

This clonotype was seen repeatedly, ten times or more. The V and J genes are TRBV28 and TRBJ2-7; D possibly corresponds to TRBD1 (5 bases). Germline CDR1 is MDHEN and CDR2 is SYDVKM. The CDR3 is 11 amino acids. Trimming removed 6 bases from V and 5 bases from J, with 8 bases in between. Written as DNA, the CDR3 is TGTGCCAGCAGCACAGGAGACGAGCAGTACTTC. This sequence encodes CASSTGDEQYF.

There are many counts of this clonotype. The chain recombines TRBV20-1 with TRBJ2-3; 9 bases match TRBD2. This CDR3 comprises 15 residues. CDR1 and CDR2 (germline): DFQATT, SNEGSKA (reference sequence). V dropped 0 bases and J dropped 4; count of bases not matched to a gene: 5. CDR3 DNA: TGCAGTGCTAGAGAGGCTAGCGGGGAGGCAGATACGCAGTATTTT. Amino acids: CSAREASGEADTQYF.

This clonotype was recorded many times. The gene calls are TRBV4-2 and TRBJ2-3; 10 bases are a match to TRBD2. CDR1 is LGHNA, CDR2 YNFKEQ, per germline. Trimming cost V 0 bases and J 4 bases; bases outside gene matches: 4. This CDR3 has 16 amino acids. This CDR3 reads CASSQEAGGPPDTQYF. The CDR3, as DNA: TGTGCCAGCAGCCAAGAAGCGGGAGGGCCCCCAGATACGCAGTATTTT.

This chain links TRBV7-6 with TRBJ2-3; 8 positions agree with TRBD2. This CDR3 is built from 15 residues. Germline CDR1 reads SGHVS; CDR2 reads FNYEAQ. The CDR3 here is CVGSQLAESTDTQYF. The CDR3 DNA reads TGTGTCGGCAGCCAACTAGCGGAGAGCACAGATACGCAGTATTTT.

This clonotype was detected many times. The genes are TRBV6-2 or TRBV6-3 and TRBJ2-1, with 11 bases that match TRBD2. The ends lost 8 bases at V and 4 bases at J; junction bases unmatched: 7. Germline lookup yields CDR1 MNHEY and CDR2 SVGEGT. This CDR3 comprises 15 residues. The CDR3 nucleotides read TGTGCCAGCGAAATTTCTAGCGGGGGGTACAATGAGCAGTTCTTC. Its translation is CASEISSGGYNEQFF.

The CDR3 loop reads CASSQDRASPLHF. The CDR3 nucleotides are TGCGCCAGCAGCCAAGACAGGGCTTCACCCCTCCACTTT. This chain uses TRBV4-1 with TRBJ1-6, with D perhaps TRBD1 (5 bases). CDR1 is MGHRA and CDR2 is YSYEKL in the germline V gene. V dropped 0 bases and J dropped 9 bases, with 6 bases sitting between them. The CDR3 contains 13 residues.

This clonotype was seen at least ten times. This sequence joins TRBV20-1 and TRBJ2-7; TRBD2 matches at 7 bases. The CDR3 is 14 amino acids. V was clipped by 0 bases and J by 5 bases; unmatched bases: 7. CDR1 is DFQATT and CDR2 is SNEGSKA in the germline V gene (reference sequence). In nucleotides, the CDR3 is TGCAGTGCTAGAGAGCCTAGCGGTAAACACGAGCAGTACTTC. Translating gives CSAREPSGKHEQYF.

Comments on this clonotype: It may be a read error: a sequence one base away is much more abundant. The chain is built from TRBV6-1 and TRBJ1-5, with D hard to call. CDR1 and CDR2 (germline): MNHNS, SASEGT. This CDR3 contains 17 residues. The CDR3 reads CATSEKVVRISNQPQHF. Here the CDR3 DNA reads TGTGCCACCAGTGAAAAGGTTGTTAGGATTAGCAATCAGCCCCAGCATTTT.

This clonotype was counted many times. V usage is TRBV7-9 and J usage is TRBJ1-1; D is possibly TRBD1 (6 bases). This CDR3 is 15 amino acids long. Germline loops: CDR1 SEHNR, CDR2 FQNEAQ (reference sequence). V was shortened by 3 bases and J by 8 bases, with 19 bases between the two germline ends. The CDR3: CASSFGGGPVWEAFF. The CDR3 bases are TGTGCCAGCAGCTTTGGCGGGGGGCCGGTGTGGGAAGCTTTCTTT.

With respect to this clonotype: The junction differs from germline at one of its ends, possibly a read error. CDR3 sequence (DNA): TGCAGCGTAGATACCGGGAGTTCTACAGATACGCAGTGTTTT. Amino acids: CSVDTGSSTDTQCF. The J gene is TRBJ2-3, the V gene TRBV29-1, with D perhaps matching TRBD2 (6 bases). This CDR3 region has 14 residues. CDR1 and CDR2 (germline): SQVTM, ANQGSEA.

In regard to this clonotype: At one of its ends the junction is not consistent with the germline gene, which may arise from a read error. J is TRBJ2-3 and V is TRBV7-6; D uncertain. The end of the DNA is better explained by TRBJ1-5, so the J call may be wrong. Germline V gives CDR1 SGHVS, CDR2 FNYEAQ. The CDR3 runs 12 residues. The CDR3 reads CASSLSTDTQHF. CDR3 coding DNA: TGCGCCAGCAGCTTATCTACAGATACGCAGCATTTT.

At least ten counts were recorded for this clonotype. The genes are TRBV28 and TRBJ2-2, with D uncertain. Trimming shortened V by 7 bases and J by 6 bases, and 12 bases separated the two germline ends. This CDR3 contains 13 residues. In germline, CDR1 is MDHEN, CDR2 SYDVKM. CDR3 sequence: CASTPIRAGELFF. In DNA form, the CDR3 reads TGTGCCAGCACTCCCATAAGGGCCGGGGAGCTGTTTTTT.

The chain recombines TRBV20-1 with TRBJ2-7; the D gene is possibly TRBD2 (6 bases). CDR1 and CDR2 from the germline V gene are DFQATT and SNEGSKA (reference sequence). V was clipped by 3 bases and J by 2 bases, with 11 bases between them. This CDR3 has 13 amino acids. The CDR3 sequence is CSASGGTPYEQYF. CDR3 sequence (DNA): TGCAGTGCTAGTGGGGGGACTCCCTACGAGCAGTACTTC.

Many counts were recorded for this clonotype. V is TRBV4-3 and J is TRBJ1-1; D is perhaps TRBD1 (5 bases). V lost 3 bases and J 1 base, leaving 12 bases between the germline ends. CDR3 size: 15 residues. Germline CDR1 and CDR2: LGHNA and YSLEER. Here the CDR3 reads CASSQDIRPNTEAFF. The DNA of the CDR3 is TGCGCCAGCAGCCAGGACATTCGTCCGAACACTGAAGCTTTCTTT.

This clonotype came up many times. The V call is TRBV7-2, the J call TRBJ1-5, with 7 bases matching TRBD1. V lost 6 bases to trimming and J lost 7 bases; unmatched junction nucleotides: 9. Germline V gene lookup returns CDR1 SGHTA and CDR2 FQGNSA. There are 14 residues in the CDR3. The CDR3 DNA reads TGTGCCAGCAGTTCAACAGGGGCTCAACAGCCCCAGCATTTT. Its translation is CASSSTGAQQPQHF.

This clonotype has ten or more counts. The CDR3 reads CASSTRTSGAETQYF. The DNA of the CDR3 is TGTGCCAGCAGCACCCGGACTAGCGGGGCTGAGACCCAGTACTTC. The chain uses TRBV7-9 and TRBJ2-5, with 12 bases aligning to TRBD2. V was clipped by 5 bases and J by 5 bases; unmatched bases: 6. The germline V gene has CDR1 SEHNR and CDR2 FQNEAQ (reference sequence). The CDR3 loop spans 15 amino acids.

This clonotype was observed many times. The J gene is TRBJ1-3, the V gene TRBV4-3; D not certain. Germline values: CDR1 LGHNA, CDR2 YSLEER. The ends were cut back, 0 bases at V and 8 bases at J, with 14 bases in the middle. The CDR3 totals 15 residues. The CDR3 DNA follows: TGCGCCAGCAGCCAAGATCGGCATTCCGGCGACACCATATATTTT. Its protein product is CASSQDRHSGDTIYF.

The V and J genes are TRBV29-1 and TRBJ1-1; TRBD1 agrees at 7 bases. In germline, CDR1 is SQVTM, CDR2 ANQGSEA. CDR3 length: 12 residues. J was trimmed by 1 base and V by 7 bases; bases with no gene match: 3. DNA for the CDR3: TGCAGCGGGGGGACAGCGAACACTGAAGCTTTCTTT. Translating gives CSGGTANTEAFF.

This clonotype has a count of ten or more. The chain is built from TRBV7-9 and TRBJ2-7, with D unclear. The ends were cut back, 5 bases at V and 4 bases at J, with 9 bases in the middle. The CDR3 sequence is 12 residues long. CDR1 is SEHNR, CDR2 FQNEAQ, per germline (reference sequence). In nucleotides, the CDR3 is TGTGCCAGCAGCCTGGAAGTATACGAGCAGTACTTC. Translated, it gives CASSLEVYEQYF.